This T cell receptor (beta chain) was found in a study of control samples from healthy donors and cancer patients. Clones were read by immunoSEQ multiplex PCR, and TCRdb kept only the in-frame ones, dropping some. The data show approximately 76,000 clones, 65% to 90% seen once. The CDR3 is 15 residues long. V gave up 2 bases and J gave up 5 bases, with 15 bases separating them. Germline CDR1 is SGHNT and CDR2 is YENEEA. This receptor was taken from a man in his sixties with head and neck cancer. The chain has TRBV11-3 and TRBJ2-5; possible D gene TRBD2, 6 bases. Sequencing was carried out using PBMCs. The CDR3 loop is CASSLRTRAGETQYF. The CDR3 DNA follows: TGTGCCAGCAGCTTACGTACCCGTGCGGGGGAGACCCAGTACTTC.